The clone carrying this T cell receptor (beta chain) is classed as medium-sized. Its specificity is unknown. TCRdb reprocessed the multiplex PCR reads with MiXCR, giving one entry per CDR3 protein. Here the sample spans 15,000 to 20,000 distinct CDR3 sequences, about 40% being singletons. These data come from a study of breast tumors, draining lymph nodes, adjacent tissues. Study-wide points: Tumor and nontumor repertoires were significantly more similar in luminal-like than in basal-like breast cancer. Tumor repertoires ranked between lymph nodes and nontumor tissue in diversity, with V and J gene preferences. Findings are consistent with lymph node origin and intratumoral expansion of most tumor T cells.

Sequencing input: breast tumor tissue. The origin of this receptor is a female donor with breast cancer. Some clones in this sample may be carry-over from other donors' samples.

The CDR3 DNA reads as TGTGCCAGCAGCCCTTCGCGGGGCCTCTCTGGAAACACCATATATTTT. Residues: CASSPSRGLSGNTIYF. This chain links TRBV9 with TRBJ1-3; TRBD1 is a possible D gene (5 bases). Germline V gene data show CDR1 as SGDLS and CDR2 as YYNGEE. The CDR3 is made up of 16 amino acids. The V and J ends lost 4 bases and 0 bases respectively, with 14 bases between them. The full variable domain, with the rest looked up from reference TRBV9 and TRBJ1-3, is DSGVTQTPKHLITATGQRVTLRCSPRSGDLSVYWYQQSLDQGLQFLIQYYNGEERAKGNILERFSAQQFPDLHSELNLSSLELGDSALYFCASSPSRGLSGNTIYFGEGSWLTVV.